The present T cell receptor beta chain was sequenced within a study of response to subunit inactivated influenza vaccine. TCRdb itself ran the RT-PCR reads through MiXCR, one entry per CDR3 protein. The sample has 650,000 to 700,000 distinct CDR3 sequences; 15% to 18% are singletons. Broader study findings: Only a handful of new T cells, the authors suggested, are recruited with each seasonal influenza vaccination.

Trimming cost V 6 bases and J 0 bases, with 14 bases left between them. Germline-derived CDR1 and CDR2 are MNHEY and SMNVEV (reference sequence). The CDR3 contains 15 residues. The sample holds many counts of this clonotype. The antigen is unknown. The sample consisted of PBMCs from blood, taken 11 to 12 days after vaccination. The TCR originated in a man aged 45-60 years who received an inactivated influenza vaccine. The V gene is TRBV27, the J gene TRBJ1-1; no reliable D call. The CDR3 loop reads CASSLGGPLNTEAFF. CDR3 bases: TGTGCCAGCAGCCTCGGTGGACCTTTGAACACTGAAGCTTTCTTT.